This section outlines one T cell receptor beta chain sequence together with its context. Its target is not known. Only in-frame clones appear in the TCRdb table, and some are missing; sequencing was by immunoSEQ multiplex PCR. Of about 26,000 clones detected, just over 85% appear once; the ten largest clones hold 2.5%. These data belong to a study of PD-1 blockade in classical Hodgkin lymphoma. Findings of the study overall: Relapsed/refractory patients reportedly had lower baseline diversity than newly diagnosed patients. Nothing has yet pinned down what causes the repertoire differences, possibly disease activity or prior therapy.

Every single patient, without exception, relapsed after autologous stem cell transplantation, and brentuximab vedotin exposure varied. Classification of best responses gave complete response, partial response or progressive disease. Looked up from germline, CDR1 is MNHNS and CDR2 is SASEGT. Trimming at V came to 6 bases and at J to 0 bases, leaving 5 bases not matched to a gene. This CDR3 is 15 amino acids long. The chain joins TRBV6-1 to TRBJ1-3, with 7 bases lining up with TRBD1. The sample was peripheral blood mononuclear cells (PBMCs), taken at baseline. The sequence was obtained from a human donor with classical Hodgkin lymphoma. CDR3 DNA sequence: TGTGCCAGCAGACAGGGGACCGGCTCTGGAAACACCATATATTTT. Amino acids: CASRQGTGSGNTIYF.